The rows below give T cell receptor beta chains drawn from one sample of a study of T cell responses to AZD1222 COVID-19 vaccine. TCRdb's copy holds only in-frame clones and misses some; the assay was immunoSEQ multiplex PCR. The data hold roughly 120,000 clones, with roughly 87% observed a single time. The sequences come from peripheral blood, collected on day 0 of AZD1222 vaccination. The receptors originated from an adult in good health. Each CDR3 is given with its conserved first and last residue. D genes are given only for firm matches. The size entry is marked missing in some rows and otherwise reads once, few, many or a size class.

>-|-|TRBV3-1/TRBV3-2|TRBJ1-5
TGTGCCAGCAGCCAAAGTGACAATCAGCCCCAGCATTTT
CASSQSDNQPQHF
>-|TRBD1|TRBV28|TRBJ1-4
TGTGCCAGTGGCCGGGACAGGGGGCAAGAAAAACTGTTTTTT
CASGRDRGQEKLFF
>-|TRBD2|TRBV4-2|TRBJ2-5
TGTGCCAGCAGCCAAGGCACTAGCGGGGCCGGATACCAAGAGACCCAGTACTTC
CASSQGTSGAGYQETQYF
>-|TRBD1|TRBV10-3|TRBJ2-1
TGTGCCATCAGTCAGTCGGGACAGGGAAGCGACAATGAGCAGTTCTTC
CAISQSGQGSDNEQFF
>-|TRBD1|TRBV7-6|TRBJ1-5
TGTGCCAGCAGCGCCGGGACAGGGGTCGGTCAGCCCCAGCATTTT
CASSAGTGVGQPQHF
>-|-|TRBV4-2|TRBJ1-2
TGTGCCAGCAGCCAGAGGACCGGGCACTATGGCTACACCTTC
CASSQRTGHYGYTF
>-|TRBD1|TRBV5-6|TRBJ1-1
TGTGCCAGCAGCCCCGGCTGGACAGGGGCTAGGAACACTGAAGCTTTCTTT
CASSPGWTGARNTEAFF
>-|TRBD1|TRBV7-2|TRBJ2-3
TGTGCCAGCAGCCGGACAGGGGACAATACGCAGTATTTT
CASSRTGDNTQYF
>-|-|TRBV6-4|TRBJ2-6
TGTGCCAGCAGTGACTCCCAGGTTAGCTCTGGGGCCAACGTCCTGACTTTC
CASSDSQVSSGANVLTF
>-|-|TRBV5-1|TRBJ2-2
TGCGCCAGCAGCTTGATCGGGGGGGACAGGAGGACCGGGGAGCTGTTTTTT
CASSLIGGDRRTGELFF
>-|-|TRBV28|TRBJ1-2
TGTGCCAGCAGTTTAAGGTCAGGGGCTAACTATGGCTACACCTTC
CASSLRSGANYGYTF
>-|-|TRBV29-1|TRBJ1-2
TGCAGCACCAAGAGGGGCAGCGATGGCTACACCTTC
CSTKRGSDGYTF
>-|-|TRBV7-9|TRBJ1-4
TGTGCCAGCAGTCCGCGGGTTCCCACTAATGAAAAACTGTTTTTT
CASSPRVPTNEKLFF
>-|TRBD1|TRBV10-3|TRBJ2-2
TGTGCCACCGGCAGACAGGGGGTGGCGAACACCGGGGAGCTGTTTTTT
CATGRQGVANTGELFF
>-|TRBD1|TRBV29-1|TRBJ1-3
TGCAGCGTGGGCGGACAGGGCCCCTCTGGAAACACCATATATTTT
CSVGGQGPSGNTIYF
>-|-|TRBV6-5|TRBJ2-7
TGTGCCAGCAGTTACTCGACGTGGACTCGTTCCTACGAGCAGTACTTC
CASSYSTWTRSYEQYF
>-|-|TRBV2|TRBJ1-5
TGTGCCAGCAGTGCGGGCCCCGGACAGCCCCAGCATTTT
CASSAGPGQPQHF
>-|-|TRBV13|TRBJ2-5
TGTGCCAGCAGCTTAGAGCCACAGGTGGGGGGCGAGACCCAGTACTTC
CASSLEPQVGGETQYF
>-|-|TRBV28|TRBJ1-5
TGTGCCAGCAGTACGATCAGGCCAGTTAGCAATCAGCCCCAGCATTTT
CASSTIRPVSNQPQHF
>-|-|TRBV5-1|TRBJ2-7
TGCGCCAGCAGCCTGGACTTAGAGCAGTACTTC
CASSLDLEQYF
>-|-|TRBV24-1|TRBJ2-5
TGTGCCACCAGTGCCGGGATAAGGAAGACCCAGTACTTC
CATSAGIRKTQYF
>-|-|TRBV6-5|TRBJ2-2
TGTGCCAGCAGTTTTACCGGGGAGCTGTTTTTT
CASSFTGELFF
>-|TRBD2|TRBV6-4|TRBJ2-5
TGTGCCAGCAGTGACGACGAAGCTAGCGGGGGGCCATGGTACCAAGAGACCCAGTACTTC
CASSDDEASGGPWYQETQYF
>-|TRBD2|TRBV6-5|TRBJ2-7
TGTGCCAGCAGCCGACTAGCGGGGGATCACTACGAGCAGTACTTC
CASSRLAGDHYEQYF
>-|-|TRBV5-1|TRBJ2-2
TGCGCCAGCAGCTTACAGGCGAACACCGGGGAGCTGTTTTTT
CASSLQANTGELFF
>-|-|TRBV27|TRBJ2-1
TGTGCCAGCAGTTTTGTGACGGGAGACTCCTACAATGAGCAGTTCTTC
CASSFVTGDSYNEQFF
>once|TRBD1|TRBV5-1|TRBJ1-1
TGCGCCAGCGATCTACCGACAGGGGAGAACACTGAAGCTTTCTTT
CASDLPTGENTEAFF
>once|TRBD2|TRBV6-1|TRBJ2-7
TGTGCCAGCAGTGAAGCCTCGAGCGGGAGTTACGAGCAGTACTTC
CASSEASSGSYEQYF
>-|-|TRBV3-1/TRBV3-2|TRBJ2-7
TGTGCCAGCAGCCAGGGTTACGAGCAGTACTTC
CASSQGYEQYF
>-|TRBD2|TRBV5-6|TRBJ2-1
TGTGCCAGCAGCTTGTTCGGGACTAGCGGGAGAAGTTTGAATGAGCAGTTCTTC
CASSLFGTSGRSLNEQFF
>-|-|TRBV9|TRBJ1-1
TGTGCCAGCAGCCCCGCTCAGGGACCTGAAGCTTTCTTT
CASSPAQGPEAFF
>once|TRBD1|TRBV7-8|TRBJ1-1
TGTGCCAGCAGCTACTCCCGGACAGGATTGAACACTGAAGCTTTCTTT
CASSYSRTGLNTEAFF
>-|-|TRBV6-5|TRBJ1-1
TGTGCCAGTTTGGGGCGGGAAAGAAACACTGAAGCTTTCTTT
CASLGRERNTEAFF
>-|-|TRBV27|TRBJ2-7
TGTGCCAGCAGTTGGGGGTCCGGGGAGCAGTACTTC
CASSWGSGEQYF
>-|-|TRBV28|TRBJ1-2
TGTGCCAGCAGTTTAAATGAGCTACAGGGTTTTGGCTACACCTTC
CASSLNELQGFGYTF
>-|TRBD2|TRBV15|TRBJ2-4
TGTGCCACCAGCAGAGACCAGCGGGAGGGGAACATTCAGTACTTC
CATSRDQREGNIQYF
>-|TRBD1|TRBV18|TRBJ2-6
TGTGCCAGCTCAGATCGGACAGGGGGATTCTCTGGGGCCAACGTCCTGACTTTC
CASSDRTGGFSGANVLTF
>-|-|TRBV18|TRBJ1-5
TGTGCCAGCTCACCTTTGGGGTCCAATCAGCCCCAGCATTTT
CASSPLGSNQPQHF
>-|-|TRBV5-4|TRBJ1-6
TGTGCCAGCAGCTTAGCGGGACACCTTTCACCCCTCCACTTT
CASSLAGHLSPLHF
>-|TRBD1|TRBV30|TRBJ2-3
TGTGCCTGGGACAGGGGACCAGATACGCAGTATTTT
CAWDRGPDTQYF
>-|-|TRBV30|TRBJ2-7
TGTGCCTGGAGAGGATACACCAAAGCTTACGAGCAGTACTTC
CAWRGYTKAYEQYF
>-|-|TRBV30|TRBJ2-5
TGTGCCTGGAGTGTAACCGGCGGAACGGAGACCCAGTACTTC
CAWSVTGGTETQYF
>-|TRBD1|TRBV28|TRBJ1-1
TGTGCCACTGGGGACAGGGATCGCTTATGGGCCCAGGGAGCTTTCTTT
CATGDRDRLWAQGAFF
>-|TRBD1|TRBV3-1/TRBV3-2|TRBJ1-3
TGTGCCAGCAGCCAGACAGGGAACTCTGGAAACACCATATATTTT
CASSQTGNSGNTIYF
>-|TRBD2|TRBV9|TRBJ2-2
TGTGCCAGCAGGCGAACTAGCGGGAGTTTAGGCGGGGAGCTGTTTTTT
CASRRTSGSLGGELFF
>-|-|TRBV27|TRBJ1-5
TGTGCCAGCAGTTTATCAGAGGGGAATCAGCCCCAGCATTTT
CASSLSEGNQPQHF
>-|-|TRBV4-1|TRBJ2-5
TGCGCCAGCAGCCAAGATCCCCTTCCACAAGAGACCCAGTACTTC
CASSQDPLPQETQYF
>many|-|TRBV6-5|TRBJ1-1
TGTGCCAGCAGTTATAGCGGTGGATCCACTGAAGCTTTCTTT
CASSYSGGSTEAFF
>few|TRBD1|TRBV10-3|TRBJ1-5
TGTGCCACCGAGTCCGGGACAGGGCATCAGCCCCAGCATTTT
CATESGTGHQPQHF
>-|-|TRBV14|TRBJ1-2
TGTGCCAGCAGCACCAACGCGGGCTATGGCTACACCTTC
CASSTNAGYGYTF
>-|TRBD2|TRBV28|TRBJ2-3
TGTGCCAGCAGTTTGGGGACTAGCGGGGGGGGACCGTATACGCAGTATTTT
CASSLGTSGGGPYTQYF
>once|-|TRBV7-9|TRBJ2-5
TGTGCCAGCAGCTTAGTGAAAGAGACCCAGTACTTC
CASSLVKETQYF
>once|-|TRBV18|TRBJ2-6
TGTGCCACCCTCCTCGCGCGGGGGGCCAACGTCCTGACTTTC
CATLLARGANVLTF
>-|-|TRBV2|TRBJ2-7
TGTGCCAGCAGTGTCGCAGTCTACGAGCAGTACTTC
CASSVAVYEQYF
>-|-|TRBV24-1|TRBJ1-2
TGTGCCACCAGTGCCACGGGGGACGGCTACACCTTC
CATSATGDGYTF
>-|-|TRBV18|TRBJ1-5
TGTGCCAGCTCACCAAAGGGCCCCGGGGGCAATCAGCCCCAGCATTTT
CASSPKGPGGNQPQHF
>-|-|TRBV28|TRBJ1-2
TGTGCCAGCAGTTTGGGGGGCGGCTACACCTTC
CASSLGGGYTF
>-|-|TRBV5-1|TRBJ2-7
TGCGCCAGCAGCTGGGTTGGGGACGGTACCTACGAGCAGTACTTC
CASSWVGDGTYEQYF
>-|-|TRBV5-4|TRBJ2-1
TGTGCCAGCAGCTTACCAACAGCGTACAATGAGCAGTTCTTC
CASSLPTAYNEQFF
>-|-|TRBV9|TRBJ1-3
TGTGCCAGCAGCGGGGACGGTGGATCCGAATATTTT
CASSGDGGSEYF